This is a list of T cell receptor beta chains from one sample in a study of T cell responses to AZD1222 COVID-19 vaccine. Some clones are missing from TCRdb's copy, which holds only in-frame ones; the method was immunoSEQ multiplex PCR. The profile shows roughly 100,000 clones, 85% to 90% of them singletons. The material was peripheral blood, obtained on day 0 of AZD1222 vaccination. The origin of the receptors is an adult in good health. The CDR3 runs from the conserved cysteine through the conserved F or W. Fields, in order: V gene, J gene, CDR3 length, CDR3 protein.

TRBV6-1,TRBJ2-5,16,CASSEFRRTAALGQYF
TRBV5-1,TRBJ2-1,17,CASSLPPSGGFYNEQFF
TRBV6-2/TRBV6-3,TRBJ2-7,16,CASSSPNRVESYEQYF
TRBV5-1,TRBJ1-2,15,CASSLGDTTNYGYTF
TRBV5-1,TRBJ2-7,15,CASSLRGLDSYEQYF
TRBV9,TRBJ2-7,14,CASSVGGSSYEQYF
TRBV6-5,TRBJ1-5,13,CASTRDGNQPQHF
TRBV7-9,TRBJ1-4,14,CATSRGRTNEKLFF
TRBV28,TRBJ2-1,12,CASSFDRVRQFF
TRBV9,TRBJ2-1,16,CASSALAGDSYNEQFF
TRBV6-5,TRBJ1-2,14,CALAARDGDYGYTF
TRBV10-3,TRBJ1-1,12,CAISEDRSFAFF
TRBV29-1,TRBJ2-3,13,CSVVTGSTDTQYF
TRBV3-1/TRBV3-2,TRBJ2-7,17,CASSSGTSGGAVYEQYF
TRBV6-2/TRBV6-3,TRBJ1-2,14,CASSQRTDNYGYTF
TRBV30,TRBJ1-1,15,CAWSVRMSRITEAFF